Listed below are T cell receptor beta chains from one sample, sequenced in a study of blood T cell repertoires in COVID-19. Sequencing was performed with immunoSEQ multiplex PCR; in TCRdb, only in-frame clones are kept and a portion is missing. The sample carries more than 300,000 clones, more than 85% recorded once. The sequencing input was PBMCs or T cells enriched from blood (not recorded which). Every receptor here comes from a young woman who had been exposed to COVID-19. Each CDR3 is given with its conserved first and last residue. The order of the fields is clone size, V gene, J gene, D gene, CDR3 protein, CDR3 DNA. The D gene is left open where the match is weak. Expanded clones are given a class, and other clones once, few, many or no size at all.

>.|TRBV30|TRBJ2-3|.
CAWSVLRGDTQYF
TGTGCCTGGAGTGTACTGCGAGGAGATACGCAGTATTTT
>once|TRBV11-2|TRBJ2-3|.
CASSLVRTAGDTQYF
TGTGCCAGCAGCTTAGTGCGGACCGCGGGAGATACGCAGTATTTT
>.|TRBV2|TRBJ2-7|.
CASSDRGEQYF
TGTGCCAGCAGTGATAGGGGCGAGCAGTACTTC
>.|TRBV2|TRBJ1-6|TRBD1
CASSEGGGGSSPLHF
TGTGCCAGCAGTGAAGGAGGAGGGGGCTCTTCACCCCTCCACTTT
>.|TRBV7-3|TRBJ1-2|.
CASSLGRGPYGYTF
TGTGCCAGCAGCTTAGGAAGGGGTCCTTATGGCTACACCTTC
>.|TRBV5-6|TRBJ1-2|TRBD1
CASSLDRGLGYTF
TGTGCCAGCAGCTTGGATAGGGGGCTCGGCTACACCTTC
>.|TRBV5-1|TRBJ2-3|TRBD2
CASSFGTSDRTDTQYF
TGCGCCAGCAGCTTTGGGACTAGCGATCGCACAGATACGCAGTATTTT
>.|TRBV6-2/TRBV6-3|TRBJ2-7|.
CASSYLLVPYEQYF
TGTGCCAGCAGTTACCTACTGGTTCCCTACGAGCAGTACTTC
>.|TRBV7-9|TRBJ1-2|TRBD1
CASSSPGQGSYGYTF
TGTGCCAGCAGCTCCCCGGGACAGGGGAGCTATGGCTACACCTTC
>.|TRBV11-2|TRBJ1-1|.
CASSFVGRVPEAFF
TGTGCCAGCAGCTTTGTCGGGAGGGTTCCTGAAGCTTTCTTT
>.|TRBV21-1|TRBJ1-5|.
CATSTGSPGGNQPQHF
TGTGCCACCAGCACGGGGAGCCCCGGAGGCAATCAGCCCCAGCATTTT
>.|TRBV2|TRBJ2-4|.
CASSTFLNDKNIQYF
TGTGCCAGCAGTACTTTCTTAAATGACAAAAACATTCAGTACTTC
>.|TRBV2|TRBJ1-5|.
CASRGGGQPQHF
TGTGCCAGCAGGGGGGGAGGTCAGCCCCAGCATTTT
>.|TRBV19|TRBJ1-2|TRBD1
CASRVGTGGHGYTF
TGTGCCAGTAGAGTAGGGACAGGGGGCCATGGCTACACCTTC
>.|TRBV3-1/TRBV3-2|TRBJ2-5|.
CASSKTYGEETQYF
TGTGCCAGCAGCAAGACCTACGGGGAAGAGACCCAGTACTTC
>.|TRBV5-1|TRBJ1-5|.
CASSLQGGGNQPQHF
TGCGCCAGCAGCCTACAGGGAGGGGGAAATCAGCCCCAGCATTTT
>.|TRBV5-1|TRBJ1-1|.
CASSSSPRDPNTEAFF
TGCGCCAGCAGCTCATCCCCCAGGGATCCCAACACTGAAGCTTTCTTT
>.|TRBV5-1|TRBJ1-2|TRBD1
CASKLGTGTLEYGYTF
TGCGCCAGCAAATTAGGGACAGGGACTTTGGAATATGGCTACACCTTC
>.|TRBV6-7|TRBJ2-1|.
CASKAGSNEQFF
TGTGCCAGCAAAGCCGGGTCCAATGAGCAGTTCTTC
>.|TRBV6-5|TRBJ1-1|.
CASSYSLQGSTEAFF
TGTGCCAGCAGTTACTCTTTGCAGGGATCCACTGAAGCTTTCTTT
>.|TRBV6-2/TRBV6-3|TRBJ2-3|TRBD2
CASSPGLAGADTQYF
TGTGCCAGCAGTCCGGGACTAGCGGGGGCGGATACGCAGTATTTT
>.|TRBV18|TRBJ2-5|TRBD2
CASSPRATSRETQYF
TGTGCCAGCTCACCACGGGCGACTAGCAGGGAGACCCAGTACTTC
>.|TRBV3-1/TRBV3-2|TRBJ1-6|.
CASSQDPTARSPLHF
TGTGCCAGCAGCCAAGATCCGACAGCTAGGTCACCCCTCCACTTT
>.|TRBV5-6|TRBJ2-7|TRBD1
CASSLDRGLSYEQYF
TGTGCCAGCAGCTTGGACAGGGGCCTCTCCTACGAGCAGTACTTC
>.|TRBV7-9|TRBJ2-7|TRBD1
CASSAGQGSWSSYEQYF
TGTGCCAGCAGCGCTGGACAGGGTTCGTGGAGCTCCTACGAGCAGTACTTC
>.|TRBV27|TRBJ1-2|.
CASSLSKSAGGYTF
TGTGCCAGCAGTTTATCGAAATCCGCGGGGGGCTACACCTTC
>.|TRBV27|TRBJ2-2|.
CASSYSGVYTGELFF
TGTGCCAGCAGCTACTCCGGGGTCTACACCGGGGAGCTGTTTTTT
>.|TRBV5-1|TRBJ1-4|.
CASSPTRTATNEKLFF
TGCGCCAGCAGCCCAACTAGGACAGCAACTAATGAAAAACTGTTTTTT
>.|TRBV19|TRBJ2-3|TRBD1
CASIDRATDTQYF
TGTGCCAGTATAGACAGGGCGACAGATACGCAGTATTTT
>.|TRBV7-6|TRBJ1-3|.
CASSLARGGAGSGNTIYF
TGTGCCAGCAGCTTAGCGAGGGGGGGCGCCGGGTCTGGAAACACCATATATTTT